A selection of T cell receptor beta chains follows, all from one sample in a study of identical twins' blood T cells. A single record per CDR3 protein comes from TCRdb applying MiXCR to the 5' RACE reads. The sample lists 350,000 to 400,000 distinct CDR3 sequences, 28% occurring once. Sequencing input: PBMCs. Receptors originate from a woman aged 18-50 years in good health. CDR3s include the opening cysteine and the closing phenylalanine or tryptophan. A D gene is named only where the DNA matches it firmly. Clone size is given for some rows only: seen once, a few or many times, or a class if the clone is expanded.

TRBJ1-4 | TRBD1 | TRBV20-1 | NA | CSARGPRGRLELFF | TGCAGTGCTAGAGGCCCCAGGGGGCGCCTAGAACTGTTTTTT
TRBJ2-7 | NA | TRBV2 | few | CASTGRTYEQYF | TGTGCCAGCACTGGAAGGACCTACGAGCAGTACTTC
TRBJ1-4 | NA | TRBV7-9 | NA | CASSPMVADPEKLFF | TGTGCCAGCAGCCCAATGGTTGCGGACCCTGAAAAACTGTTTTTT
TRBJ1-1 | NA | TRBV28 | once | CASSPHVTEAFF | TGTGCCAGCAGCCCTCACGTCACTGAAGCTTTCTTT
TRBJ1-1 | NA | TRBV27 | many | CASKGQGVTEAFF | TGTGCCAGCAAAGGGCAGGGCGTTACTGAAGCTTTCTTT
TRBJ1-5 | NA | TRBV6-5 | few | CASFPAPNQPQHF | TGTGCCAGCTTCCCCGCACCTAATCAGCCCCAGCATTTT
TRBJ1-1 | NA | TRBV7-9 | NA | CASMGPENTEAFF | TGTGCCAGCATGGGACCGGAGAACACTGAAGCTTTCTTT
TRBJ2-7 | NA | TRBV20-1 | few | CSASDTDQTMYF | TGCAGTGCTAGCGATACGGACCAGACAATGTACTTC
TRBJ1-4 | TRBD1 | TRBV29-1 | NA | CSARTGGEKLFF | TGCAGCGCTAGGACAGGTGGTGAAAAACTGTTTTTT
TRBJ1-5 | NA | TRBV6-1 | NA | CASSDPGLFGPQHF | TGTGCCAGCAGTGACCCGGGCCTCTTTGGGCCCCAGCATTTT
TRBJ2-1 | TRBD1 | TRBV20-1 | few | CSALQGTDYNEQFF | TGCAGTGCCCTACAGGGGACGGATTACAATGAGCAGTTCTTC
TRBJ2-3 | NA | TRBV12-3/TRBV12-4 | NA | CASSLRRVADTQYF | TGTGCCAGCAGTCTTAGGAGGGTCGCAGATACGCAGTATTTT
TRBJ1-2 | NA | TRBV24-1 | few | CATSDRQSNYGYTF | TGTGCCACCAGTGACCGGCAGAGCAACTATGGCTACACCTTC